The 3 T cell receptor beta chains below all came from one sample that was sequenced in a study of blood T cell repertoires in COVID-19. Generated by immunoSEQ multiplex PCR, the TCRdb table keeps only in-frame clones and is missing some. The data hold more than 100,000 clones, with approximately 90% observed a single time. Material for sequencing was peripheral blood. Every receptor here comes from a man between 65 and 85 years old with active COVID-19.

The rearrangement uses TRBV18 and TRBJ1-3; D is unclear. CDR1 and CDR2 (germline): KGHSH, LQKENI. The CDR3 has 12 residues. V was shortened by 11 bases and J by 0 bases, with 8 bases between the two germline ends. The CDR3 spells CAGRSSGNTIYF. CDR3 coding DNA: TGTGCCGGTCGGAGCTCTGGAAACACCATATATTTT.

The chain links TRBV27 to TRBJ1-4; 7 bases are a match to TRBD1. This CDR3 is 17 amino acids long. Germline CDR1 MNHEY, CDR2 SMNVEV (reference sequence). Trimming at V came to 6 bases and at J to 0 bases, leaving 10 bases not matched to a gene. The CDR3 region has the DNA TGTGCCAGCAGCCGACAGGGCTACACTGCAACTAATGAAAAACTGTTTTTT. Its translation is CASSRQGYTATNEKLFF.

This chain links TRBV24-1 with TRBJ2-5, with TRBD1 matching 7 bases. CDR3 length: 15 residues. Trimming at V came to 4 bases and at J to 9 bases, leaving 13 bases not matched to a gene. CDR1 and CDR2 from the germline V gene are KGHDR and SFDVKD. The CDR3 loop reads CATSDPGSSQGAQYF. The CDR3 bases are TGTGCCACCAGTGACCCAGGGTCCTCCCAGGGGGCCCAGTACTTC.